The 3 T cell receptor beta chains given below trace back to one sample, sequenced in a study of OX40 agonist ivuxolimab in advanced cancers. Assay used: immunoSEQ multiplex PCR; TCRdb lists only in-frame clones, some missing. The sample has about 20,000 clones; approximately 79% are singletons. The source was CD4+ or CD8+ T cells sorted from blood, collected in a trial of the OX40 agonist ivuxolimab. These receptors were collected from an adult with an advanced solid tumor such as melanoma, head and neck, liver or kidney cancer.

This clone was detected once. This chain connects TRBV2 to TRBJ2-2; D call uncertain. Germline V gene data show CDR1 as SNHLY and CDR2 as FYNNEI. CDR3 length equals 13 residues. Trimming removed 4 bases from V and 5 bases from J, with 8 bases in between. The CDR3 nucleotides read TGTGCCAGCAGTGGAGCTCGAACCGGGGAGCTGTTTTTT. Residues: CASSGARTGELFF.

The V and J genes are TRBV29-1 and TRBJ2-2; 10 nucleotides match TRBD2. V shed 4 bases and J 6 bases; nucleotides not matched to a gene: 8. The CDR3 is made up of 15 amino acids. Germline V gene data show CDR1 as SQVTM and CDR2 as ANQGSEA. DNA of the CDR3: TGCAGCGTTGTGAGAAGCGGGGGGGCGGCCGGGGAGCTGTTTTTT. Encoded protein: CSVVRSGGAAGELFF.

The V gene is TRBV11-1, the J gene TRBJ2-7; 12 bases agree with TRBD2. The CDR3 runs 16 residues. With V trimmed by 1 base and J by 3 bases, 4 bases remained unmatched. CDR1 is SGHAT and CDR2 is FQDESV in the germline V gene (reference sequence). The CDR3 DNA sequence: TGTGCCAGCAGCTTAGGGACTAGCGGGGTCTTCTACGAGCAGTACTTC. It yields the protein CASSLGTSGVFYEQYF.